The following is a T cell receptor (beta chain) sequence with its context. Its target is unknown. This CDR3 has 14 amino acids. Trimming took off 4 bases at V and 3 bases at J, with 13 bases between the two ends. Per germline, CDR1 MNHEY and CDR2 SMNVEV (reference sequence). This sample is drawn from a study of human thymus T cells. Study-level findings and limits: Apparent bias marked the V and J gene usage of thymic and blood repertoires. Related studies found that unrelated individuals share highly overlapping thymic repertoires.

Thymus pieces cut out during corrective heart surgery were the tissue that was used. Healthy Finnish infants having corrective surgery for congenital heart defects served as donors. This table comes from immunoSEQ multiplex PCR, and its TCRdb copy is limited to in-frame clones, with some not included. The sample carries some 72,000 clones, approximately 97% recorded once. The sequence was collected from a boy under three years old with a congenital heart defect but otherwise immunologically healthy. Sequencing was done on a sample of thymus tissue. This chain links TRBV27 with TRBJ2-7; possibly TRBD1 or TRBD2 for D (6 bases each). The CDR3 region has the DNA TGTGCCAGCAGTTCAGCCCGGGGGCTCTACGAGCAGTACTTC. Amino acid sequence: CASSSARGLYEQYF.